Listed here are 24 T cell receptor beta chains from one sample, sequenced in a study of shared clonotypes between healthy human individuals. Naive CD8 cells, CD45RO-negative and positively selected for CCR7, excluded terminally differentiated effector memory CD45RA+ cells. Libraries were prepared by immunoSEQ multiplex PCR; TCRdb keeps only in-frame clonotypes and omits some of them. Altogether fewer than 800,000 clones are present, about 92% being singletons, with the ten largest covering approximately 24%. Sample: naive CD8+ T cells sorted from blood. Every receptor here comes from a man under 40 in good health.

The V and J genes are TRBV7-9 and TRBJ2-3, with no clear D. V dropped 3 bases and J dropped 1 base, with 5 bases sitting between them. The length of the CDR3 is 13 residues. The germline V gene has CDR1 SEHNR and CDR2 FQNEAQ (reference sequence). CDR3 sequence reads: CASSFVGTDTQYF. For the CDR3, the DNA is TGTGCCAGCAGCTTTGTTGGCACAGATACGCAGTATTTT.

J is TRBJ2-1 and V is TRBV5-1, with TRBD2 identical over 8 bases. This CDR3 contains 14 residues. The germline CDR1 and CDR2 sequences are SGHRS and YFSETQ. Trimming at V came to 7 bases and at J to 3 bases, leaving 6 bases not matched to a gene. CDR3 in amino acids: CASGAGEGYNEQFF. The DNA for the CDR3 is TGCGCCAGCGGAGCGGGAGAGGGCTACAATGAGCAGTTCTTC.

This chain connects TRBV29-1 to TRBJ2-5, with D unclear. The germline V gene has CDR1 SQVTM and CDR2 ANQGSEA. The length of the CDR3 is 13 residues. Trimming cost V 5 bases and J 4 bases, with 14 bases left between them. Here the CDR3 reads CSVRPDGRETQYF. DNA of the CDR3: TGCAGCGTTCGACCGGATGGAAGAGAGACCCAGTACTTC.

As to this clone: Other DNA variants within this sample encode the same CDR3. The chain recombines TRBV27 with TRBJ2-1, with 14 bases lining up with TRBD2. J gave up 7 bases and V 3 bases, and 2 bases lay outside the gene matches. The CDR3 runs to 15 residues. The germline gives CDR1 MNHEY, CDR2 SMNVEV (reference sequence). The DNA of the CDR3 is TGTGCCAGCAGTTTGGGGACTAGCGGGAGAAATGAGCAGTTCTTC. Its protein is CASSLGTSGRNEQFF.

On this clone itself: The same CDR3 can be traced to other DNA sequences in this sample. This rearrangement joins TRBV14 to TRBJ2-7; D remains unclear. The CDR3 spans 13 residues. V was shortened by 2 bases and J by 2 bases, with 7 bases between the two germline ends. Looked up from germline, CDR1 is SGHDN and CDR2 is FVKESK. The CDR3 is CASSQLGAYEQYF. For the CDR3, the DNA is TGTGCCAGCAGCCAATTAGGCGCCTACGAGCAGTACTTC.

The gene calls are TRBV7-9 and TRBJ2-7, with 8 bases lining up with TRBD2. The V gene's germline CDR1 is SEHNR and CDR2 FQNEAQ (reference sequence). The V gene end was trimmed by 5 bases and the J gene end by 3 bases; junction bases not matched to a gene: 6. The CDR3 spans 14 residues. CDR3 sequence: CASSGAGTSYEQYF. CDR3 coding DNA: TGTGCCAGCAGCGGGGCCGGGACTAGCTACGAGCAGTACTTC.

The V gene is TRBV21-1, the J gene TRBJ1-2. TRBV21-1 is a recognized pseudogene. The CDR3 length is 12 residues. This CDR3 is CASSKDGGIYTF. In DNA form, the CDR3 reads TGTGCCAGCAGCAAAGACGGCGGGATCTACACCTTC.

This sequence joins TRBV6-5 and TRBJ2-3, with D maybe TRBD2 (5 bases). The CDR3 contains 15 residues. The germline V and J ends were trimmed by 0 bases and 2 bases, with 9 bases remaining between them. Germline V gene sequence: CDR1 MNHEY, CDR2 SVGAGI. The CDR3 bases are TGTGCCAGCAGTTACTCGGAGGCAAACACAGATACGCAGTATTTT. Translating it yields CASSYSEANTDTQYF.

CDR3 sequence (DNA): TGCAGCGTTGAAGATCTTTTTTCGGCAGGGGGAGAGACCCAGTACTTC. Amino acids: CSVEDLFSAGGETQYF. The chain combines TRBV29-1 with TRBJ2-5; 7 nucleotides match TRBD1. The trim removed 0 bases at V and 4 bases at J, leaving 11 bases unmatched. The CDR3 consists of 16 residues. The germline gives CDR1 SQVTM, CDR2 ANQGSEA.

The V and J genes are TRBV7-9 and TRBJ2-5; tentative D call: TRBD2 (7 bases). The ends were cut back, 4 bases at V and 1 base at J, with 16 bases in the middle. This CDR3 region has 16 residues. Germline V gives CDR1 SEHNR, CDR2 FQNEAQ (reference sequence). The DNA of the CDR3 is TGTGCCAGCAGCTCCCGCCGGGGGGCCGTCCAAGAGACCCAGTACTTC. It is translated as CASSSRRGAVQETQYF.

The chain is built from TRBV27 and TRBJ1-2; TRBD1 agrees at 9 bases. The CDR3 spans 17 residues. The V segment lost 5 bases and the J segment 3 bases; nucleotides outside the gene matches: 13. The germline V gene has CDR1 MNHEY and CDR2 SMNVEV (reference sequence). The CDR3: CASSPGWSRTGDYGYTF. CDR3 nucleotide sequence: TGTGCCAGCAGTCCTGGGTGGTCGAGGACAGGGGACTATGGCTACACCTTC.

This sequence joins TRBV9 and TRBJ2-1, with 7 bases aligning to TRBD2. The germline CDR1 and CDR2 sequences are SGDLS and YYNGEE. CDR3 length: 13 residues. V shed 3 bases, J shed 6 bases, and the junction held 3 bases outside the gene matches. CDR3 residues: CASSDGLVNEQFF. For the CDR3, the DNA is TGTGCCAGCAGCGATGGACTAGTCAATGAGCAGTTCTTC.

This clone has only a few counts. V is TRBV11-2 and J is TRBJ1-3; D ambiguous. The CDR3 is 13 residues long. Trimming took off 5 bases at V and 8 bases at J, with 13 bases between the two ends. CDR1 and CDR2 (germline): SGHAT, FQNNGV. The CDR3 is CASSPPGLDTIYF. The CDR3 coding sequence is TGTGCCAGCAGCCCCCCCGGGTTAGACACCATATATTTT.

The rearrangement links TRBV29-1 to TRBJ2-7, with a tentative D call TRBD1 (5 bases). CDR1 and CDR2 from the germline V gene are SQVTM and ANQGSEA. This CDR3 comprises 12 residues. The ends were cut back, 6 bases at V and 4 bases at J, with 13 bases in the middle. CDR3 amino acids: CSVRRGAYEQYF. DNA of the CDR3: TGCAGCGTCCGTAGGGGTGCGTACGAGCAGTACTTC.

This clone has only one observation. The rearrangement uses TRBV11-1 and TRBJ1-1; 7 bases fit TRBD1. Germline loops: CDR1 SGHAT, CDR2 FQDESV (reference sequence). The CDR3 loop spans 14 amino acids. J lost 2 bases, V lost 5 bases, and 5 bases had no gene match. CDR3 sequence reads: CASSRTGANTEAFF. The CDR3 bases are TGTGCCAGCAGCCGGACAGGAGCCAACACTGAAGCTTTCTTT.

This clone was counted many times. The V and J genes are TRBV7-9 and TRBJ2-6; D gene uncertain. Per the germline V gene, CDR1 is SEHNR and CDR2 is FQNEAQ (reference sequence). V was trimmed by 3 bases and J by 2 bases, leaving 5 bases between them. This CDR3 spans 14 amino acids. DNA of the CDR3: TGTGCCAGCAGCTTTGGCACTGGGGCCAACGTCCTGACTTTC. Translation gives CASSFGTGANVLTF.

The chain has TRBV11-3 and TRBJ2-1; D may correspond to TRBD1 or TRBD2 (5 bases each). Trimming removed 5 bases from V and 0 bases from J, with 14 bases in between. CDR1 is SGHNT and CDR2 is YENEEA in the germline V gene. The CDR3 covers 16 residues. CDR3 DNA sequence: TGTGCCAGCAGCCCGGGGCCTCGGCCCTCCTACAATGAGCAGTTCTTC. Translated: CASSPGPRPSYNEQFF.

The gene calls are TRBV11-3 and TRBJ1-3; D perhaps matches TRBD1 (5 bases). The CDR3 is 15 amino acids. The germline gives CDR1 SGHNT, CDR2 YENEEA. Trimming took off 7 bases at V and 4 bases at J, with 17 bases between the two ends. In DNA, the CDR3 is TGTGCCAGCAACCCGAGGTTGGGGGGAGGAAACACCATATATTTT. As protein: CASNPRLGGGNTIYF.

This chain connects TRBV28 to TRBJ2-3, with 9 bases that match TRBD1. The V gene end was trimmed by 3 bases and the J gene end by 4 bases; junction bases not matched to a gene: 8. Germline V gives CDR1 MDHEN, CDR2 SYDVKM. This CDR3 is 16 amino acids long. In DNA form, the CDR3 reads TGTGCCAGCAGTTTTTCGGGACAGGGAATCGCAGATACGCAGTATTTT. Its translation is CASSFSGQGIADTQYF. Full variable domain (missing parts from reference TRBV28 and TRBJ2-3): DVKVTQSSRYLVKRTGEKVFLECVQDMDHENMFWYRQDPGLGLRLIYFSYDVKMKEKGDIPEGYSVSREKKERFSLILESASTNQTSMYLCASSFSGQGIADTQYFGPGTRLTVL.

The chain recombines TRBV9 with TRBJ2-2; a possible D gene is TRBD1 (5 bases). The CDR3 has 17 residues. The V end lost 1 base, the J end lost 0 bases, and 13 bases lay between the germline ends. Germline V gene lookup returns CDR1 SGDLS and CDR2 YYNGEE. CDR3 residues: CASSVNRQYANTGELFF. The CDR3 region has the DNA TGTGCCAGCAGCGTAAATAGACAGTACGCGAACACCGGGGAGCTGTTTTTT.

The chain has TRBV4-1 and TRBJ2-2; D is ambiguous. The germline gives CDR1 MGHRA, CDR2 YSYEKL. The V and J ends lost 4 bases and 5 bases respectively, with 20 bases between them. The CDR3 has 17 amino acids. The CDR3 nucleotides are TGCGCCAGCAGCCCCACCGAGGTTGCACTACTAACCGGGGAGCTGTTTTTT. It specifies CASSPTEVALLTGELFF.

V is TRBV7-8 and J is TRBJ2-1; maybe TRBD2 (6 bases). The CDR3 length is 17 residues. The germline gives CDR1 SGHVS, CDR2 FQNEAQ. Trimming shortened V by 1 base and J by 7 bases, and 20 bases separated the two germline ends. The CDR3 DNA reads TGTGCCAGCAGCTTAGAGGCGGCGGGATTAATTCTTAATGAGCAGTTCTTC. Protein: CASSLEAAGLILNEQFF.

This CDR3 is CASGTLAGGGKETQYF. The CDR3 nucleotides are TGTGCCAGCGGGACTCTAGCGGGAGGGGGGAAAGAGACCCAGTACTTC. This rearrangement joins TRBV27 to TRBJ2-5, with TRBD2 identical over 12 bases. Germline V gives CDR1 MNHEY, CDR2 SMNVEV (reference sequence). The length of the CDR3 is 16 residues. J was trimmed by 3 bases and V by 8 bases; bases with no gene match: 10.

This clone has just one count. The chain is built from TRBV4-1 and TRBJ2-2; D not certain. V was pared by 1 base and J by 2 bases, with 8 bases between. The CDR3 contains 15 residues. From germline, CDR1 is MGHRA and CDR2 YSYEKL. CDR3 nucleotide sequence: TGCGCCAGCAGCCAAGTTAAGGGAAACACCGGGGAGCTGTTTTTT. Translating gives CASSQVKGNTGELFF.